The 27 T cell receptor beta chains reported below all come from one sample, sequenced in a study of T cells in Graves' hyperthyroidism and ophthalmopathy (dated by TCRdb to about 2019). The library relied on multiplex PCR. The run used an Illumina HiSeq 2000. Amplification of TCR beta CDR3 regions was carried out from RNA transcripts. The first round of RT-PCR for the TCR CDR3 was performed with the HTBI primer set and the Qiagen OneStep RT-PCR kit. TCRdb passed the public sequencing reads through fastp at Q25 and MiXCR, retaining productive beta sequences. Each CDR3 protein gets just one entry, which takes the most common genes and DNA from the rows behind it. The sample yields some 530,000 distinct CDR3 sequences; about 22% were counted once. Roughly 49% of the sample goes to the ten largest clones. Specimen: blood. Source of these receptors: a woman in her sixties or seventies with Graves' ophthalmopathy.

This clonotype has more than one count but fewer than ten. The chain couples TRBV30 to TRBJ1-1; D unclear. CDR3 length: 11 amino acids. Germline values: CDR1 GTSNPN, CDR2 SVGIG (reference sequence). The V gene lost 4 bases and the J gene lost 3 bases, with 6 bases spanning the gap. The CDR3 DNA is TGTGCCTGGATGGGGTACACTGAAGCTTTCTTT. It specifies CAWMGYTEAFF.

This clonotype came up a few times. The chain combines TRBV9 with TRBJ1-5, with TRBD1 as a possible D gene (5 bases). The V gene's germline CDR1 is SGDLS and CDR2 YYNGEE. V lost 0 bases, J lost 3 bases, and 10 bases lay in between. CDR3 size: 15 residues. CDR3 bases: TGTGCCAGCAGCGTAGGGCAGGGAAACAATCAGCCCCAGCATTTT. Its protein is CASSVGQGNNQPQHF. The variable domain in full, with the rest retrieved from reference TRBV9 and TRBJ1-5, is DSGVTQTPKHLITATGQRVTLRCSPRSGDLSVYWYQQSLDQGLQFLIQYYNGEERAKGNILERFSAQQFPDLHSELNLSSLELGDSALYFCASSVGQGNNQPQHFGDGTRLSIL.

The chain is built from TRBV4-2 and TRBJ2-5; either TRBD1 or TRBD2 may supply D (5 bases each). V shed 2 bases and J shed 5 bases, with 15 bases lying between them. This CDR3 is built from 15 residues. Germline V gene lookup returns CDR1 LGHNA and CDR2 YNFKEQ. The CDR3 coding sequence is TGTGCCAGCAGCCAACAGGGAGATAGATTGGAGACCCAGTACTTC. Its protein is CASSQQGDRLETQYF.

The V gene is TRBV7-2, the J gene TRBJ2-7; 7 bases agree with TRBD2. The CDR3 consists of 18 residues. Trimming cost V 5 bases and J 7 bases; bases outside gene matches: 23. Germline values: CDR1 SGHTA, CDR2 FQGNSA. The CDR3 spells CASSPGSWGGPTIWEQYF. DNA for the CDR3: TGTGCCAGCAGCCCCGGGTCCTGGGGGGGTCCCACTATCTGGGAGCAGTACTTC.

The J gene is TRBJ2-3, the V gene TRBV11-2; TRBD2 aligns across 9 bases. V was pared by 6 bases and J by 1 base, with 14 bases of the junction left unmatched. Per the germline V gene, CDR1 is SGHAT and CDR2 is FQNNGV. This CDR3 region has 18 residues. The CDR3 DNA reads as TGTGCCAGCAGATTACTAGCGGGTCCACCCATGGGCACAGATACGCAGTATTTT. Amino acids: CASRLLAGPPMGTDTQYF.

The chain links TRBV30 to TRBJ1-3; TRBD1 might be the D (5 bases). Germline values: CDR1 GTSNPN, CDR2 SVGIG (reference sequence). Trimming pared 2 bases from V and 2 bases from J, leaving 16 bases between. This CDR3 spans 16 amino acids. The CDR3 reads CAWSTGVGGAGNTIYF. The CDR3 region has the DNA TGTGCCTGGAGTACCGGTGTTGGGGGAGCTGGAAACACCATATATTTT.

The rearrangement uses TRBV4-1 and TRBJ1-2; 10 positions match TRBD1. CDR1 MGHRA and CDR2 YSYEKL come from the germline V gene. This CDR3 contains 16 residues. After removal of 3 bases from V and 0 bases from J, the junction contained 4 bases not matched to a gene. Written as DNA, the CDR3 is TGCGCCAGCAGCCACCTAGGACAGGGGGCTAACTATGGCTACACCTTC. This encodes CASSHLGQGANYGYTF.

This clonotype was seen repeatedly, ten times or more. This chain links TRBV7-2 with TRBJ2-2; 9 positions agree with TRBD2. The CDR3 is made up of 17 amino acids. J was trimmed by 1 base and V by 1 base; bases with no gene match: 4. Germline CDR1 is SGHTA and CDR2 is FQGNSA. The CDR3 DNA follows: TGTGCCAGCAGCTTAGACGGCGGGAGGGTGAACACCGGGGAGCTGTTTTTT. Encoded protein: CASSLDGGRVNTGELFF.

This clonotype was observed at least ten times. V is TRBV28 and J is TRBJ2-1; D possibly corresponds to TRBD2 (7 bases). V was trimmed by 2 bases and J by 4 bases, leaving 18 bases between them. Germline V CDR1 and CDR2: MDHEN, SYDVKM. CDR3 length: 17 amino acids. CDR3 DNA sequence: TGTGCCAGCAGTTTAGGAGGGGGGGGGCAGGGGTACAATGAGCAGTTCTTC. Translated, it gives CASSLGGGGQGYNEQFF.

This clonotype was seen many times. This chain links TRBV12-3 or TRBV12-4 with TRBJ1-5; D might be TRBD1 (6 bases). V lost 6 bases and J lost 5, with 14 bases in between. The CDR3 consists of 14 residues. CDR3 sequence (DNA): TGTGCCAGCAGCAAAGAGGGGGGCCATCAGCCCCAGCATTTT. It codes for CASSKEGGHQPQHF.

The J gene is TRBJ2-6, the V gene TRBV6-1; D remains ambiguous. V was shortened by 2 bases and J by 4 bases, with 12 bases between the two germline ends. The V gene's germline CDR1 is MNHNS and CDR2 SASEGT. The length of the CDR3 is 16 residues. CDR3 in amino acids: CASSERNSPGANVLTF. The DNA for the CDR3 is TGTGCCAGCAGTGAAAGGAACAGCCCCGGGGCCAACGTCCTGACTTTC.

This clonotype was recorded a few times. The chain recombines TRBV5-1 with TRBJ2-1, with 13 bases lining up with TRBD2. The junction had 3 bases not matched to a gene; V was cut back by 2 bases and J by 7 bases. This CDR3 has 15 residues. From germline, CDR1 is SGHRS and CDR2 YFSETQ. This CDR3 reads CASSFQGLAGNEQFF. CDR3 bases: TGCGCCAGCAGCTTTCAGGGACTAGCGGGAAATGAGCAGTTCTTC.

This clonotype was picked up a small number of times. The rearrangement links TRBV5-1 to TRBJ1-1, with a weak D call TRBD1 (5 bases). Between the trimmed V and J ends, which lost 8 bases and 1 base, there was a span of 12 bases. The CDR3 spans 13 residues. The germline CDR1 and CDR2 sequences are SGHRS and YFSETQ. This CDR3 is CASALQGNTEAFF. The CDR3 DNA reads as TGCGCCAGTGCCCTGCAGGGGAACACTGAAGCTTTCTTT. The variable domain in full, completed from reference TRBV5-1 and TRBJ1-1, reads KAGVTQTPRYLIKTRGQQVTLSCSPISGHRSVSWYQQTPGQGLQFLFEYFSETQRNKGNFPGRFSGRQFSNSRSEMNVSTLELGDSALYLCASALQGNTEAFFGQGTRLTVV.

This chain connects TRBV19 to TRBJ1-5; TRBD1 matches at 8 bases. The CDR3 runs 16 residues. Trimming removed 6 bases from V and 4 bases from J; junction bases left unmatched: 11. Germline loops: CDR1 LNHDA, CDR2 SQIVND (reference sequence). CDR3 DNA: TGTGCCAGTAGGGAACAGGGGGAAAGAACGAATCAGCCCCAGCATTTT. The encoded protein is CASREQGERTNQPQHF.

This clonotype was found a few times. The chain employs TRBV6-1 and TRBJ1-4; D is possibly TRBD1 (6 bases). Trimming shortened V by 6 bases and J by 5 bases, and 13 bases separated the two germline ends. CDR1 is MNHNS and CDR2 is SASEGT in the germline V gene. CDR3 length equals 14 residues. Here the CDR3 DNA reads TGTGCCAGCAGACAGACAGGCTCAAATGAAAAACTGTTTTTT. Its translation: CASRQTGSNEKLFF.

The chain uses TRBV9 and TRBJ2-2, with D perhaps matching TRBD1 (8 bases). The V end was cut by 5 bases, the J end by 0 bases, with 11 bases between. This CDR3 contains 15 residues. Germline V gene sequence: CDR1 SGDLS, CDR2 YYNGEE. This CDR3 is CASRAGQANTGELFF. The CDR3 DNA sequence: TGTGCCAGCAGAGCGGGACAGGCGAACACCGGGGAGCTGTTTTTT.

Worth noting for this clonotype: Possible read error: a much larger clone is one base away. This CDR3 reads CASSQVTEAFF. The CDR3 bases are TGTGCCAGCAGCCAAGTCACTGAAGCTTTCTTT. The V call is TRBV14, the J call TRBJ1-1; D unresolved. The CDR3 runs to 11 residues. Germline CDR1 is SGHDN and CDR2 is FVKESK. V was shortened by 1 base and J by 4 bases, with 1 base between the two germline ends.

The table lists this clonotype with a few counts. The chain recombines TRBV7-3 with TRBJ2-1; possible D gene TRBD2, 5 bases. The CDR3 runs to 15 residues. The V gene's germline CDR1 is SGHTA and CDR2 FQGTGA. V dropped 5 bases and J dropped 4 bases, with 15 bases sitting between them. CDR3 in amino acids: CASSDTPGSYNEQFF. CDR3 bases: TGTGCCAGCAGCGACACGCCGGGGTCTTACAATGAGCAGTTCTTC.

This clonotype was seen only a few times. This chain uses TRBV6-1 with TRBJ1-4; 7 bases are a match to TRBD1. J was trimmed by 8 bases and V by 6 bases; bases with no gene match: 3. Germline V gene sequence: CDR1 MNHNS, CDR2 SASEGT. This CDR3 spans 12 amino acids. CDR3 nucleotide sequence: TGTGCCAGCAGGAACAGGGGAGAAAAACTGTTTTTT. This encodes CASRNRGEKLFF.

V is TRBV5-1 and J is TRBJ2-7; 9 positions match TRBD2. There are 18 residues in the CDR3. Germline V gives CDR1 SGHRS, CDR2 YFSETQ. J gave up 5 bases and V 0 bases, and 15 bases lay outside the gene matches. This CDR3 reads CASSLALLDRTSVHEQYF. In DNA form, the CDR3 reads TGCGCCAGCAGCTTGGCCCTACTTGATCGGACTAGCGTCCACGAGCAGTACTTC.

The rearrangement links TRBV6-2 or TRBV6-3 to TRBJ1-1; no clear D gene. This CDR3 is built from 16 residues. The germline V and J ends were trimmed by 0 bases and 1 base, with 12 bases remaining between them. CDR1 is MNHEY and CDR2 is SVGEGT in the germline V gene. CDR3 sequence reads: CASSYSKVSRNTEAFF. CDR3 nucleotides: TGTGCCAGCAGTTACTCGAAGGTGTCCAGGAACACTGAAGCTTTCTTT.

CDR3 bases: TGTGCCAGCAGTGAAGCGGGGAGCCCTGGGGCCAACGTCCTGACTTTC. This codes for CASSEAGSPGANVLTF. The genes are TRBV2 and TRBJ2-6, with D tentatively TRBD2 (5 bases). The V gene's germline CDR1 is SNHLY and CDR2 FYNNEI. This CDR3 is built from 16 residues. V was pared by 0 bases and J by 2 bases, with 8 bases between.

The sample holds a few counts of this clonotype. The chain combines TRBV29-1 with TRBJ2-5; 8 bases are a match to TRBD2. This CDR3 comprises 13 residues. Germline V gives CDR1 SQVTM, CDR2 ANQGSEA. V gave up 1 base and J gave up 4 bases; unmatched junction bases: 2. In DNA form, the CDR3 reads TGCAGCGTTGAAGCTCTAGCGGGAGAGACCCAGTACTTC. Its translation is CSVEALAGETQYF.

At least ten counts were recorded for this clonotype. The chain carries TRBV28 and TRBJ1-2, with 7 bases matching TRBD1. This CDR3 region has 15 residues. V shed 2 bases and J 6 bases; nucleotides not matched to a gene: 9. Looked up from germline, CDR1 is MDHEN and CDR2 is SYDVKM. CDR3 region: CASSLNQGGLNGYTF. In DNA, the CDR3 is TGTGCCAGCAGTTTAAATCAGGGGGGGCTGAATGGCTACACCTTC.

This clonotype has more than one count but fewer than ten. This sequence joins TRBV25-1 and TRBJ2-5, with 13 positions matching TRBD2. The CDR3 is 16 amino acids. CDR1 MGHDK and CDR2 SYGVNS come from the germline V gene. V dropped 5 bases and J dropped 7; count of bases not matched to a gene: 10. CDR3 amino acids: CASSSHGLAGVLTQYF. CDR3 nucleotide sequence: TGTGCCAGCAGTTCCCACGGACTAGCGGGAGTTTTGACCCAGTACTTC.

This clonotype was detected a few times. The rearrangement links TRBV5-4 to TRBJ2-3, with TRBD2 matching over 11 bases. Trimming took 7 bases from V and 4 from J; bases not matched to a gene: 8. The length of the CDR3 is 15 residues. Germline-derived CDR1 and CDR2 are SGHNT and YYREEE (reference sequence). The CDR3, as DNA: TGTGCCAGCGCCCAGACTAGCGGGATCCCAGATACGCAGTATTTT. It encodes CASAQTSGIPDTQYF.

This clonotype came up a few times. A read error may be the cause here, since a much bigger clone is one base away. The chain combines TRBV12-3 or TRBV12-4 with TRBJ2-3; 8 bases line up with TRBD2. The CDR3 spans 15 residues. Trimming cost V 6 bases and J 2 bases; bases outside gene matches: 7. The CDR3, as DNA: TGTGCCAGCAGACCCACTAGCGGAGACACAGATACGCAGTATTTT. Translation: CASRPTSGDTDTQYF.